Shown below are 24 T cell receptor beta chains from a single sample sequenced in a study of cytomegalovirus exposure and HLA in healthy donors. The primer mix had 60 Vbeta and 13 Jbeta primers. Repertoires were generated with immunoSEQ multiplex PCR, while TCRdb's copy carries only in-frame clones and drops some. The sample has 85,000 to 120,000 clones, roughly 70% seen once; the top ten hold 2.5% to 3%. The sequenced material came from PBMCs. All receptors come from a male donor in good health and CMV-seropositive.

This chain uses TRBV28 with TRBJ1-2; 7 bases agree with TRBD1. This CDR3 has 13 residues. CDR1 MDHEN and CDR2 SYDVKM come from the germline V gene. The V and J ends lost 5 bases and 6 bases, in that order; junction bases with no gene match: 6. CDR3 coding DNA: TGTGCCAGCAGTGTCAGGGGGTATAATGGCTACACCTTC. Amino acids: CASSVRGYNGYTF.

This rearrangement joins TRBV28 to TRBJ2-3, with D possibly matching TRBD2 (6 bases). Trimming removed 9 bases from V and 0 bases from J, with 13 bases in between. Germline CDR1 is MDHEN and CDR2 is SYDVKM. The CDR3 runs to 14 residues. CDR3: CASRGGISTDTQYF. CDR3 nucleotide sequence: TGTGCCAGTCGTGGGGGGATCAGCACAGATACGCAGTATTTT.

The chain uses TRBV19 and TRBJ2-2; a possible D gene is TRBD1 (6 bases). CDR3 length: 12 amino acids. V dropped 7 bases and J dropped 6 bases, with 9 bases sitting between them. Per the germline V gene, CDR1 is LNHDA and CDR2 is SQIVND (reference sequence). The CDR3 sequence is CASIGGPGELFF. In DNA, the CDR3 is TGTGCCAGTATAGGGGGTCCCGGGGAGCTGTTTTTT.

The chain combines TRBV9 with TRBJ2-7, with 7 nucleotides matching TRBD1. Germline loops: CDR1 SGDLS, CDR2 YYNGEE. Trimming removed 3 bases from V and 6 bases from J; junction bases left unmatched: 12. This CDR3 has 15 residues. This chain's CDR3 is CASSESGTVLGEQYF. CDR3 nucleotide sequence: TGTGCCAGCAGCGAGTCCGGGACAGTTTTGGGCGAGCAGTACTTC. Complete variable domain (other parts from reference TRBV9 and TRBJ2-7): DSGVTQTPKHLITATGQRVTLRCSPRSGDLSVYWYQQSLDQGLQFLIQYYNGEERAKGNILERFSAQQFPDLHSELNLSSLELGDSALYFCASSESGTVLGEQYFGPGTRLTVT.

The CDR3 DNA sequence: TGTGCCAGCAGTGGACAGGGCGCAGATACGCAGTATTTT. As protein: CASSGQGADTQYF. The V call is TRBV2, the J call TRBJ2-3; the match to TRBD1 covers 7 bases. Germline lookup yields CDR1 SNHLY and CDR2 FYNNEI. The CDR3 totals 13 residues. Trimming took 4 bases from V and 4 from J; bases not matched to a gene: 2.

This clone was seen only once. The chain joins TRBV5-1 to TRBJ2-1; the D gene is possibly TRBD1 (5 bases). Trimming took 1 base from V and 5 from J, leaving 13 bases between them. The CDR3 has 15 amino acids. CDR1 and CDR2 from the germline V gene are SGHRS and YFSETQ. For the CDR3, the DNA is TGCGCCAGCAGCTTGTTAGTGGGGCCTAACAATGAGCAGTTCTTC. Encoded protein: CASSLLVGPNNEQFF.

The gene calls are TRBV19 and TRBJ2-1; D might be TRBD1 (6 bases). Per the germline V gene, CDR1 is LNHDA and CDR2 is SQIVND (reference sequence). V lost 5 bases to trimming and J lost 0 bases, with 11 bases between them. The CDR3 is made up of 15 amino acids. This CDR3 reads CASSPGTSSYNEQFF. DNA for the CDR3: TGTGCCAGTAGTCCCGGGACATCCTCCTACAATGAGCAGTTCTTC.

V usage is TRBV4-3 and J usage is TRBJ1-5, with D maybe TRBD1 (5 bases). Germline assignment: CDR1 LGHNA and CDR2 YSLEER. This CDR3 contains 15 residues. CDR3 sequence reads: CASREGRGSNQPQHF. Here the CDR3 DNA reads TGCGCTTCCAGGGAGGGAAGAGGAAGCAATCAGCCCCAGCATTTT.

This chain's CDR3 is CASSRTATNEKLFF. The CDR3 region has the DNA TGTGCCAGCAGCCGGACAGCAACTAATGAAAAACTGTTTTTT. The V gene is TRBV6-4, the J gene TRBJ1-4; D possibly corresponds to TRBD1 (6 bases). The CDR3 contains 14 residues. CDR1 is MRHNA, CDR2 SNTAGT, per germline. V was cut by 6 bases and J by 0 bases, with 8 bases left in between.

V is TRBV29-1 and J is TRBJ2-4; 12 nucleotides agree with TRBD1. This CDR3 is built from 15 residues. The V gene's germline CDR1 is SQVTM and CDR2 ANQGSEA. Trimming cost V 6 bases and J 6 bases; bases outside gene matches: 9. This CDR3 is CSVTPGTGGLNIQYF. In DNA, the CDR3 is TGCAGCGTAACCCCCGGGACAGGGGGCCTAAACATTCAGTACTTC.

The chain is built from TRBV11-2 and TRBJ2-7; no clear D gene. CDR3 size: 12 residues. Looked up from germline, CDR1 is SGHAT and CDR2 is FQNNGV. Trimming took 0 bases from V and 3 from J, leaving 3 bases between them. CDR3 DNA sequence: TGTGCCAGCAGCTTAGACGGCTACGAGCAGTACTTC. This gives the protein CASSLDGYEQYF. The full variable domain, rest sourced from reference TRBV11-2 and TRBJ2-7, is EAGVAQSPRYKIIEKRQSVAFWCNPISGHATLYWYQQILGQGPKLLIQFQNNGVVDDSQLPKDRFSAERLKGVDSTLKIQPAKLEDSAVYLCASSLDGYEQYFGPGTRLTVT.

The chain is built from TRBV29-1 and TRBJ2-3; D is unclear. CDR1 is SQVTM and CDR2 is ANQGSEA in the germline V gene. This CDR3 region has 11 residues. V was cut by 5 bases and J by 0 bases, with 3 bases left in between. The CDR3 DNA is TGCAGCGTTCTGAGCACAGATACGCAGTATTTT. Translated: CSVLSTDTQYF.

In its sample, this clone was seen a few times. This chain links TRBV29-1 with TRBJ1-1, with D possibly TRBD1 on 5 matching bases. V lost 4 bases, J lost 1 base, and 19 bases lay in between. The CDR3 consists of 16 residues. The V gene's germline CDR1 is SQVTM and CDR2 ANQGSEA. As DNA, the CDR3 is TGCAGCGTTGGGGGCGCCCCCCACCGACGGAACACTGAAGCTTTCTTT. Translation gives CSVGGAPHRRNTEAFF.

The chain couples TRBV7-3 to TRBJ2-2; 9 bases are a match to TRBD1. The germline V gene encodes CDR1 SGHTA and CDR2 FQGTGA. The J segment lost 6 bases and the V segment lost 5 bases, leaving 7 bases of the junction unmatched. This CDR3 region has 15 residues. CDR3 protein: CASSLGTGSAGELFF. The CDR3 region has the DNA TGTGCCAGCAGCCTCGGGACAGGGAGCGCCGGGGAGCTGTTTTTT.

This clone is a singleton in its sample. The chain uses TRBV7-2 and TRBJ1-1; 9 bases align to TRBD1. The ends lost 0 bases at V and 10 bases at J; junction bases unmatched: 6. In germline, CDR1 is SGHTA, CDR2 FQGNSA. The CDR3 consists of 14 residues. The CDR3, as DNA: TGTGCCAGCAGCTTAGCGGTGACAGGGGGTACAGCTTTCTTT. This translates into CASSLAVTGGTAFF.

The chain links TRBV10-3 to TRBJ2-2, with 9 nucleotides matching TRBD2. The V gene end was trimmed by 5 bases and the J gene end by 4 bases; junction bases not matched to a gene: 5. The CDR3 contains 15 residues. Per the germline V gene, CDR1 is ENHRY and CDR2 is SYGVKD. The CDR3 spells CAISRLAVGTGELFF. In DNA form, the CDR3 reads TGTGCCATCAGTCGACTAGCGGTCGGCACCGGGGAGCTGTTTTTT.

The chain couples TRBV5-1 to TRBJ2-4; 10 bases are shared with TRBD1. V was pared by 0 bases and J by 0 bases, with 12 bases of the junction left unmatched. This CDR3 has 20 amino acids. Germline CDR1 and CDR2: SGHRS and YFSETQ. CDR3 nucleotide sequence: TGCGCCAGCAGCTTGGACGGCTCGGGGACAGGGGTACTAGCCAAAAACATTCAGTACTTC. This sequence encodes CASSLDGSGTGVLAKNIQYF.

This chain links TRBV7-8 with TRBJ1-1, with TRBD1 matching over 7 bases. V shed 5 bases and J 5 bases; nucleotides not matched to a gene: 17. The CDR3 runs to 17 residues. Germline CDR1 SGHVS, CDR2 FQNEAQ. The CDR3 sequence: CASSLRVGQTIGTEAFF. For the CDR3, the DNA is TGTGCCAGCAGCCTCCGAGTGGGACAGACAATAGGGACTGAAGCTTTCTTT.

The chain employs TRBV29-1 and TRBJ2-1, with no clear D. Trimming took off 6 bases at V and 6 bases at J, with 9 bases between the two ends. This CDR3 has 11 amino acids. Germline-derived CDR1 and CDR2 are SQVTM and ANQGSEA. The CDR3 DNA reads as TGCAGCGTAAGCCCTCGCAATGAGCAGTTCTTC. Its translation is CSVSPRNEQFF.

This clone appeared a single time. This sequence joins TRBV19 and TRBJ2-1, with TRBD2 matching 8 bases. Germline CDR1 and CDR2: LNHDA and SQIVND (reference sequence). The CDR3 covers 17 residues. J was trimmed by 0 bases and V by 3 bases; bases with no gene match: 7. The CDR3 DNA is TGTGCCAGTAGTATTGCGGGAGGTTGGAGCTCCTACAATGAGCAGTTCTTC. Translation gives CASSIAGGWSSYNEQFF.

This sequence joins TRBV6-6 and TRBJ1-2; 9 positions agree with TRBD1. This CDR3 is 15 amino acids long. Germline values: CDR1 MNHNY, CDR2 SVGAGI (reference sequence). J gave up 3 bases and V 6 bases, and 8 bases lay outside the gene matches. This CDR3 is CASSSGTGKDYGYTF. Here the CDR3 DNA reads TGTGCCAGCAGCTCAGGGACAGGGAAGGACTATGGCTACACCTTC.

This clone was found a few times. This chain links TRBV4-3 with TRBJ1-4; D ambiguous. Germline-derived CDR1 and CDR2 are LGHNA and YSLEER. The CDR3 runs 15 residues. The germline V and J ends were trimmed by 3 bases and 3 bases, with 11 bases remaining between them. The CDR3: CASSQERRANEKLFF. The CDR3 bases are TGCGCCAGCAGCCAGGAGAGAAGAGCTAATGAAAAACTGTTTTTT.

V usage is TRBV4-2 and J usage is TRBJ2-5, with 7 bases that match TRBD1. The end of the DNA fits TRBJ2-7 better, so the J call may be wrong. Germline V gives CDR1 LGHNA, CDR2 YNFKEQ. This CDR3 spans 15 amino acids. The CDR3 DNA reads TGTGCCAGCAGCCAAGCCCAGGGACAGACCTACGAGCAGTACTTC. Translated: CASSQAQGQTYEQYF.

The gene calls are TRBV4-3 and TRBJ2-3; TRBD1 aligns across 7 bases. V lost 0 bases and J lost 2; bases outside the gene matches: 11. Looked up from germline, CDR1 is LGHNA and CDR2 is YSLEER. CDR3 length: 18 amino acids. CDR3 loop: CASSQDLAETGYTDTQYF. CDR3 nucleotides: TGCGCCAGCAGCCAAGATCTTGCGGAGACAGGGTACACAGATACGCAGTATTTT.